The source of this TCR beta chain is a study of chemoradiotherapy in HPV16-positive cancers (dated by TCRdb to the early 2020s). With regard to the full study: Functional T-cell assays on cells from two HPV16-positive patients defined candidate HPV-specific T-cell clones and common TCR motifs. The candidate HPV-specific TCRs and motifs were then tracked in TCR repertoires from under 100 patients with HPV-related cancers. Whether T-cell immunity against the HPV oncoproteins E6 and E7 changes during chemoradiotherapy and whether survival is affected by this immunity were examined in the study. The research as a whole found: The survival association was reported for HPV16-positive patients, and the functional definition of HPV-specific T cells was derived from only a couple of HPV16-positive patients. Expansion of candidate HPV-specific clones and E7-related TCR motifs was observed in the tumor microenvironment during treatment, whereas no such expansion was observed for non-HPV-specific T cells. Among HPV16-positive patients, expansion of HPV-responsive T cells during chemoradiotherapy was associated with better recurrence-free survival.

The library came from the immunoSEQ multiplex PCR assay. The table comes from immuneACCESS by way of TCRdb, which keeps in-frame sequences with V and J called. Part of the clones is missing from these tables; in studies checked, under half for an unresolved V gene and the rest for unknown reasons. This sample comprises 30,000 or so clones, approximately 90% of them detected only once. The top ten constitute approximately 5% of the sample. Repertoires were sampled repeatedly over the course of chemoradiotherapy so that clonal expansion in the tumor microenvironment could be followed. V ends up 0 bases short and J 10 bases short, with an unmatched junction base count of 8. The CDR3 runs 16 residues from the cysteine to the phenylalanine. The read is trimmed to its CDR3 DNA, 48 bases read in frame from base 1. CDR1 LGHNA and CDR2 YNFKEQ were looked up in the germline V gene. With regard to this clone: Its binding antigen is unknown. No qualities accompany the bases; no much larger clone lies one base away.

The TCR sequence derives from a human donor with HPV-associated anogenital cancer. This material consisted of blood, taken from a patient who underwent chemoradiotherapy. This chain joins TRBV4-2 to TRBJ2-1, with 11 bases in between that match TRBD2. In nucleotide form, the sequence is TGTGCCAGCAGCCAAGATCTAGCGGGAGGTCAATGGGAGCAGTTCTTC. Its product reads: CASSQDLAGGQWEQFF.